These 32 T cell receptor beta chains originate from one sample sequenced in a study of T cells in Graves' hyperthyroidism and ophthalmopathy. Researchers took RNA transcripts and amplified the TCR beta CDR3 regions from them. HTBI primers were used for first-round RT-PCR of the TCR CDR3. TCRdb processed the multiplex PCR reads anew with MiXCR; each CDR3 protein has one entry. The data contain fewer than 400,000 distinct CDR3 sequences, approximately 25% of them singletons. The sample taken for sequencing was blood. The receptors derive from a man aged 50-60 years with Graves' hyperthyroidism.

The chain combines TRBV24-1 with TRBJ2-6; D could derive from TRBD1 or TRBD2 (5 bases each). This CDR3 region has 16 residues. The germline CDR1 and CDR2 sequences are KGHDR and SFDVKD. V shed 2 bases and J shed 4 bases, with 11 bases lying between them. CDR3 region: CATSDWDPVGANVLTF. In DNA, the CDR3 is TGTGCCACCAGTGATTGGGACCCCGTGGGGGCCAACGTCCTGACTTTC.

This clonotype was detected a few times. The V call is TRBV3-1, the J call TRBJ2-1; 11 bases are a match to TRBD2. Germline V gene lookup returns CDR1 LGHDT and CDR2 YNNKEL (reference sequence). The V and J ends lost 0 bases and 5 bases, in that order; junction bases with no gene match: 9. The CDR3 covers 18 residues. The CDR3 sequence: CASSQEVAGGRRHNEQFF. In nucleotides, the CDR3 is TGTGCCAGCAGCCAAGAGGTAGCGGGAGGGCGGCGCCACAATGAGCAGTTCTTC.

The V gene is TRBV29-1, the J gene TRBJ2-5; D is undetermined. Trimming removed 2 bases at V and 5 bases at J, with 12 bases between. The CDR3 runs to 13 residues. From germline, CDR1 is SQVTM and CDR2 ANQGSEA. The CDR3 sequence is CSVESDGAETQYF. In DNA form, the CDR3 reads TGCAGCGTTGAATCGGACGGCGCGGAGACCCAGTACTTC.

This clonotype was seen many times. The V gene is TRBV7-9, the J gene TRBJ2-1; D might be TRBD1 (5 bases). CDR1 SEHNR and CDR2 FQNEAQ come from the germline V gene (reference sequence). The CDR3 consists of 15 residues. V lost 10 bases and J 5 bases, leaving 21 bases between the germline ends. The CDR3 reads CATKTDTPNNNEQFF. The CDR3 nucleotides are TGTGCCACCAAGACAGATACACCGAATAACAATGAGCAGTTCTTC.

The rearrangement uses TRBV19 and TRBJ1-6; D gene uncertain. CDR3 length: 15 amino acids. Germline V gives CDR1 LNHDA, CDR2 SQIVND (reference sequence). V was cut by 4 bases and J by 7 bases, with 14 bases left in between. The chain's CDR3 is CASSTEGGKNSPLHF. CDR3 DNA sequence: TGTGCCAGTAGTACCGAGGGAGGAAAGAATTCACCCCTCCACTTT.

J is TRBJ2-1 and V is TRBV12-3 or TRBV12-4; possibly TRBD2 for D (5 bases). The V end was cut by 7 bases, the J end by 3 bases, with 16 bases between. The CDR3 runs 15 residues. The CDR3 sequence: CASIPATGNYNEQFF. In DNA form, the CDR3 reads TGTGCCAGCATCCCTGCTACGGGGAACTACAATGAGCAGTTCTTC.

This clonotype was counted only a few times. The chain couples TRBV29-1 to TRBJ1-2; TRBD1 agrees at 7 bases. CDR3 length: 13 residues. V was clipped by 7 bases and J by 7 bases; unmatched bases: 12. Germline assignment: CDR1 SQVTM and CDR2 ANQGSEA. The CDR3 bases are TGCAGCGCGATACCCGGGACAGCACTTGGCTACACCTTC. It encodes CSAIPGTALGYTF.

The table lists this clonotype with many counts. The rearrangement links TRBV12-3 or TRBV12-4 to TRBJ2-7; D is unresolved. The V and J ends lost 2 bases and 2 bases respectively, with 19 bases between them. CDR3 length: 17 residues. In DNA form, the CDR3 reads TGTGCCAGCAGTTTATCGGATATCGGAGCAGCTACCTACGAGCAGTACTTC. Amino acids: CASSLSDIGAATYEQYF.

The rearrangement joins TRBV11-2 to TRBJ1-2; possible D gene TRBD1, 5 bases. Trimming cost V 3 bases and J 7 bases, with 18 bases left between them. The CDR3 totals 15 residues. Germline lookup yields CDR1 SGHAT and CDR2 FQNNGV. The CDR3, as DNA: TGTGCCAGCAGCTTGGCGCGGGGACCTGATAGTGGCTACACCTTC. Translated, it gives CASSLARGPDSGYTF.

This clonotype was observed at least ten times. The chain recombines TRBV28 with TRBJ2-7; TRBD1 aligns across 7 bases. CDR3 length equals 12 residues. V lost 10 bases, J lost 6 bases, and 9 bases stayed unmatched. Germline V gives CDR1 MDHEN, CDR2 SYDVKM. CDR3: CATSEGAIEQYF. CDR3 bases: TGTGCCACCTCAGAGGGGGCTATCGAGCAGTACTTC. Variable domain in full (rest from reference TRBV28 and TRBJ2-7): DVKVTQSSRYLVKRTGEKVFLECVQDMDHENMFWYRQDPGLGLRLIYFSYDVKMKEKGDIPEGYSVSREKKERFSLILESASTNQTSMYLCATSEGAIEQYFGPGTRLTVT.

A few counts support this clonotype. This chain joins TRBV18 and TRBJ2-6; 13 bases map to TRBD2. Losses at the gene ends were 5 bases for V and 5 bases for J; bases not matched to a gene: 6. CDR1 and CDR2 (germline): KGHSH, LQKENI. The CDR3 is made up of 17 amino acids. The CDR3 protein is CASSIPGLAGRANVLTF. In DNA form, the CDR3 reads TGTGCCAGCTCAATCCCGGGACTAGCGGGAAGGGCCAACGTCCTGACTTTC.

This sequence joins TRBV12-3 or TRBV12-4 and TRBJ1-1, with 10 positions matching TRBD1. Trimming removed 5 bases from V and 11 bases from J; junction bases left unmatched: 11. The CDR3 is 14 residues long. CDR3 bases: TGTGCCAGCAGTCAACTCCCGGGACAGGGGCAGGCTTTCTTT. Amino acid sequence: CASSQLPGQGQAFF.

This clonotype occurred many times. The chain links TRBV18 to TRBJ2-1; 8 bases agree with TRBD1. CDR3 length: 16 residues. Looked up from germline, CDR1 is KGHSH and CDR2 is LQKENI. V was clipped by 6 bases and J by 7 bases; unmatched bases: 14. The chain's CDR3 is CASSDPQGASINEQFF. CDR3 sequence (DNA): TGTGCCAGCTCGGACCCTCAGGGGGCGTCTATAAATGAGCAGTTCTTC.

This clonotype was detected many times. For the CDR3, the DNA is TGTGCCAGCACCGACAACGGGGCGGCGGCCTATGGCTACACCTTC. It translates to CASTDNGAAAYGYTF. This rearrangement joins TRBV3-1 to TRBJ1-2, with TRBD1 as a possible D gene (5 bases). Trimming took off 7 bases at V and 4 bases at J, with 19 bases between the two ends. This CDR3 has 15 amino acids. Germline V gives CDR1 LGHDT, CDR2 YNNKEL (reference sequence).

This clonotype has a handful of counts. The chain employs TRBV10-3 and TRBJ2-7, with TRBD1 identical over 8 bases. The CDR3 spans 14 residues. Germline lookup yields CDR1 ENHRY and CDR2 SYGVKD. Losses at the gene ends were 7 bases for V and 3 bases for J; bases not matched to a gene: 8. CDR3 protein: CAITSDREDYEQYF. The CDR3 nucleotides are TGTGCCATCACATCGGACAGGGAAGACTACGAGCAGTACTTC.

The rearrangement links TRBV7-8 to TRBJ1-1; perhaps TRBD1 as D (6 bases). V was shortened by 5 bases and J by 1 base, with 23 bases between the two germline ends. The germline gives CDR1 SGHVS, CDR2 FQNEAQ. The CDR3 loop spans 18 amino acids. The CDR3 DNA is TGTGCCAGCAGCACGTATCCCCGAGGCGGGGGCCCGAACACTGAAGCTTTCTTT. This encodes CASSTYPRGGGPNTEAFF. The complete variable domain, with remaining parts taken from reference TRBV7-8 and TRBJ1-1, reads GAGVSQSPRYKVAKRGQDVALRCDPISGHVSLFWYQQALGQGPEFLTYFQNEAQLDKSGLPSDRFFAERPEGSVSTLKIQRTQQEDSAVYLCASSTYPRGGGPNTEAFFGQGTRLTVV.

In its sample, this clonotype was seen a few times. This chain joins TRBV14 and TRBJ2-1, with 10 bases that match TRBD2. After removal of 0 bases from V and 9 bases from J, the junction contained 2 bases not matched to a gene. The CDR3 totals 14 residues. Germline V lookup: CDR1 SGHDN, CDR2 FVKESK. The CDR3 coding sequence is TGTGCCAGCAGCCAAGAACTAGCGGGAACTGAGCAGTTCTTC. Translating it yields CASSQELAGTEQFF.

Only a few counts were recorded for this clonotype. The rearrangement joins TRBV20-1 to TRBJ2-7; 8 nucleotides match TRBD1. The V gene end was trimmed by 3 bases and the J gene end by 2 bases; junction bases not matched to a gene: 6. The CDR3 contains 14 residues. The V gene's germline CDR1 is DFQATT and CDR2 SNEGSKA (reference sequence). The chain's CDR3 is CSASKIQGAYEQYF. Here the CDR3 DNA reads TGCAGTGCTAGTAAGATACAGGGGGCCTACGAGCAGTACTTC.

This clonotype was seen a handful of times. This chain connects TRBV7-6 to TRBJ2-2; D possibly uses TRBD1 or TRBD2 (5 bases each). The CDR3 is made up of 14 amino acids. Trimming removed 8 bases from V and 5 bases from J, with 15 bases in between. CDR1 and CDR2 from the germline V gene are SGHVS and FNYEAQ. CDR3 nucleotide sequence: TGTGCCAGCGCCGGGGCTGATGGTACCGGGGAGCTGTTTTTT. This encodes CASAGADGTGELFF.

In DNA, the CDR3 is TGTGCCAGCAGTTCCAGACTAGCGGGAGAACAGAATGAGCAGTTCTTC. It encodes CASSSRLAGEQNEQFF. The genes are TRBV27 and TRBJ2-1, with 12 bases lining up with TRBD2. The germline gives CDR1 MNHEY, CDR2 SMNVEV (reference sequence). With V trimmed by 4 bases and J by 7 bases, 8 bases remained unmatched. The CDR3 runs to 16 residues.

The gene calls are TRBV7-9 and TRBJ2-3; D not certain. The CDR3 totals 14 residues. Trimming took 5 bases from V and 1 from J, leaving 10 bases between them. CDR1 is SEHNR, CDR2 FQNEAQ, per germline (reference sequence). CDR3 in amino acids: CASSHAAGTDTQYF. The CDR3 nucleotides read TGTGCCAGCAGCCATGCGGCGGGCACAGATACGCAGTATTTT.

In regard to this clonotype: It may be a read error: a sequence one base away is much more abundant. This chain uses TRBV3-1 with TRBJ2-7, with D unresolved. The V gene's germline CDR1 is LGHDT and CDR2 YNNKEL (reference sequence). The CDR3 totals 12 residues. Trimming left V 4 bases short and J 9 bases short, with 13 bases between. The DNA for the CDR3 is TGTGCCAGCAGCCCAGTTCACGGGCGGCAGTACTTC. The encoded protein is CASSPVHGRQYF.

The V call is TRBV5-1, the J call TRBJ1-1, with D perhaps matching TRBD1 (6 bases). Germline V gives CDR1 SGHRS, CDR2 YFSETQ. This CDR3 comprises 15 residues. Trimming removed 6 bases from V and 4 bases from J, with 19 bases in between. For the CDR3, the DNA is TGCGCCAGCACGGACAGCCCTACGAGTAGCACTGAAGCTTTCTTT. Its translation is CASTDSPTSSTEAFF.

This clonotype has more than one count but fewer than ten. The gene calls are TRBV9 and TRBJ1-2, with TRBD1 as a possible D gene (5 bases). This CDR3 spans 17 amino acids. Germline-derived CDR1 and CDR2 are SGDLS and YYNGEE. The germline V and J ends were trimmed by 2 bases and 5 bases, with 22 bases remaining between them. The CDR3 DNA sequence: TGTGCCAGCAGCGTCAGCCCTAAGCGGGACGATCCTTATGGCTACACCTTC. It yields the protein CASSVSPKRDDPYGYTF.

As for this clonotype: An end of the junction differs from the germline gene, which may be a read error. The chain is built from TRBV3-1 and TRBJ2-1, with 7 bases that match TRBD2. This CDR3 comprises 15 residues. Per the germline V gene, CDR1 is LGHDT and CDR2 is YNNKEL (reference sequence). The chain's CDR3 is CACSQVGGAYNEQFF. The CDR3 DNA reads as TGTGCCTGCAGCCAAGTGGGGGGGGCCTACAATGAGCAGTTCTTC.

The CDR3 coding sequence is TGTGCCAGCAGCACAGGGAACCCGAACTACAATGAGCAGTTCTTC. Its translation is CASSTGNPNYNEQFF. The genes are TRBV5-4 and TRBJ2-1, with a tentative D call TRBD1 (6 bases). The germline V gene has CDR1 SGHNT and CDR2 YYREEE (reference sequence). Trimming left V 4 bases short and J 3 bases short, with 14 bases between. The CDR3 totals 15 residues.

The rearrangement joins TRBV27 to TRBJ2-2; D unclear. CDR3 length: 12 amino acids. Germline CDR1 reads MNHEY; CDR2 reads SMNVEV (reference sequence). With 5 bases removed from V and 5 bases from J, the gap between germline ends came to 6 bases. This CDR3 is CASSTDTGELFF. CDR3 DNA: TGTGCCAGCAGTACAGATACCGGGGAGCTGTTTTTT.

This clonotype was picked up a small number of times. The chain combines TRBV6-1 with TRBJ1-1; tentatively, D is TRBD1 (5 bases). CDR1 MNHNS and CDR2 SASEGT come from the germline V gene. The CDR3 has 14 residues. Trimming removed 5 bases from V and 4 bases from J, with 14 bases in between. Here the CDR3 DNA reads TGTGCCAGCAGTTATGGGGGGGATGGCACTGAAGCTTTCTTT. This sequence encodes CASSYGGDGTEAFF.

The chain joins TRBV6-1 to TRBJ2-7; 10 bases align to TRBD2. Trimming cost V 5 bases and J 4 bases; bases outside gene matches: 5. Germline CDR1 reads MNHNS; CDR2 reads SASEGT. This CDR3 comprises 14 residues. CDR3 DNA sequence: TGTGCCAGCAGTTATACTAGCGGGACTTACGAGCAGTACTTC. Encoded protein: CASSYTSGTYEQYF.

This clonotype is medium-sized within its sample. The chain links TRBV28 to TRBJ2-7; 9 bases match TRBD1. V trimming: 6 bases; J trimming: 5 bases; junction bases outside the gene matches: 11. The CDR3 contains 15 residues. Germline V gives CDR1 MDHEN, CDR2 SYDVKM. The CDR3 bases are TGTGCCAGCAGCCGTAAACCGGGACAGGGACACGAGCAGTACTTC. Its protein product is CASSRKPGQGHEQYF.

The V call is TRBV5-1, the J call TRBJ2-5, with D unclear. The germline V and J ends were trimmed by 0 bases and 2 bases, with 5 bases remaining between them. The CDR3 is 13 residues long. Germline CDR1 SGHRS, CDR2 YFSETQ. The CDR3 protein is CASSLARQETQYF. The DNA for the CDR3 is TGCGCCAGCAGCTTGGCCCGGCAAGAGACCCAGTACTTC.

This clonotype was seen at least ten times. The chain combines TRBV7-2 with TRBJ2-7, with D perhaps matching TRBD2 (6 bases). V was clipped by 1 base and J by 6 bases, with 10 bases between them. This CDR3 spans 13 amino acids. Germline CDR1 is SGHTA and CDR2 is FQGNSA. CDR3 sequence reads: CASSLGTTGEQYF. CDR3 sequence (DNA): TGTGCCAGCAGCTTAGGGACTACTGGCGAGCAGTACTTC. Supplemented by reference TRBV7-2 and TRBJ2-7, the full variable domain reads GAGVSQSPSNKVTEKGKDVELRCDPISGHTALYWYRQSLGQGLEFLIYFQGNSAPDKSGLPSDRFSAERTGGSVSTLTIQRTQQEDSAVYLCASSLGTTGEQYFGPGTRLTVT.